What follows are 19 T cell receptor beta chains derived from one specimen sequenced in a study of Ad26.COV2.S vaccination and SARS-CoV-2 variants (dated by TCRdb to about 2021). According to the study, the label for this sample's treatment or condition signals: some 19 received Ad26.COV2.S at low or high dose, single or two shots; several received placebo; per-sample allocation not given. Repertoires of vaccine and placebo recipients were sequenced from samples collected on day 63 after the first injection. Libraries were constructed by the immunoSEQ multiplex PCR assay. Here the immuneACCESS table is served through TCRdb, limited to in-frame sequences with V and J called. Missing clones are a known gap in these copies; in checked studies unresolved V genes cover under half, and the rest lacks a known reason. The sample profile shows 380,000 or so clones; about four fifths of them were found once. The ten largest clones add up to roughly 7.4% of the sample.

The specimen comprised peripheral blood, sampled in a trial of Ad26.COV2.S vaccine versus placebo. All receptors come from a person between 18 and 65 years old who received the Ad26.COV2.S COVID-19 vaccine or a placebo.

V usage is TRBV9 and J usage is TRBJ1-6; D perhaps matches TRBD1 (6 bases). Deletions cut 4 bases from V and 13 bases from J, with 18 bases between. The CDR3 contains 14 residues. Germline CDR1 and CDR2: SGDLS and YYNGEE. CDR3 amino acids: CASSYGQLGSPLHF. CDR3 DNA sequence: TGTGCCAGCAGCTACGGACAGTTAGGGTCCCCCCTCCACTTT.

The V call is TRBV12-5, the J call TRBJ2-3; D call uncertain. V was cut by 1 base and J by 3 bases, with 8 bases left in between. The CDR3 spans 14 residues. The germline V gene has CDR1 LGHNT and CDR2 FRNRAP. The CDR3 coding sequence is TGTGCTAGTGGTTTGGATCAGCCTACAGATACGCAGTATTTT. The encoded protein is CASGLDQPTDTQYF.

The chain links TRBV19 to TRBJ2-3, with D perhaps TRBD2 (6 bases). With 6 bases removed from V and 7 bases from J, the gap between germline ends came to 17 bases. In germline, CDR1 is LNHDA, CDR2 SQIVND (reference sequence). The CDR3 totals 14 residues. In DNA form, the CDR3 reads TGTGCCAGTAGGACGGGGCCGGGGGTCCATACGCAGTATTTT. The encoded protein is CASRTGPGVHTQYF.

CDR3: CASSPGPLTGGQPQHF. DNA for the CDR3: TGCGCCAGCAGCCCCGGGCCCCTCACAGGGGGTCAGCCCCAGCATTTT. The chain couples TRBV4-1 to TRBJ1-5; 8 nucleotides line up with TRBD1. J lost 6 bases, V lost 4 bases, and 11 bases had no gene match. The germline V gene encodes CDR1 MGHRA and CDR2 YSYEKL. This CDR3 is 16 amino acids long.

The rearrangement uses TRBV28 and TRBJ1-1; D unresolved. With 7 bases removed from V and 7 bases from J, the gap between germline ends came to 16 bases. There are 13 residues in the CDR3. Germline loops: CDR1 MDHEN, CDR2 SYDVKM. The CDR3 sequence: CASTFAQEGEAFF. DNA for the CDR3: TGTGCCAGCACCTTCGCGCAGGAGGGTGAAGCTTTCTTT. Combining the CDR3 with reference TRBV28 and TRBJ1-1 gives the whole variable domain DVKVTQSSRYLVKRTGEKVFLECVQDMDHENMFWYRQDPGLGLRLIYFSYDVKMKEKGDIPEGYSVSREKKERFSLILESASTNQTSMYLCASTFAQEGEAFFGQGTRLTVV.

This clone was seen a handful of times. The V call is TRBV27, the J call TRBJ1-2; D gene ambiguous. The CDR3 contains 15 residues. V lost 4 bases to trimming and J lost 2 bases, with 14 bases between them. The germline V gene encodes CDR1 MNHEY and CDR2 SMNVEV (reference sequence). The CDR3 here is CASSSSGIHNYGYTF. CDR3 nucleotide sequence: TGTGCCAGCAGTTCAAGCGGGATTCACAACTATGGCTACACCTTC.

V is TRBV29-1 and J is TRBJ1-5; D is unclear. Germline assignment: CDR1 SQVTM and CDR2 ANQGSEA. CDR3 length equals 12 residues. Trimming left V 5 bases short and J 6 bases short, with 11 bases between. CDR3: CSVREPGQPQHF. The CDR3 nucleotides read TGCAGCGTTCGTGAACCGGGTCAGCCCCAGCATTTT.

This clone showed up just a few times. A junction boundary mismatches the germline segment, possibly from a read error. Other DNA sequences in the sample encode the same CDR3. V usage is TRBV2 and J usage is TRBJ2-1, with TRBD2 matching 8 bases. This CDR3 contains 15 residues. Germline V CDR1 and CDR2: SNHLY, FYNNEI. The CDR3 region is CASNGLAGGGDELFF. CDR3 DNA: TGTGCCAGCAACGGACTTGCGGGGGGCGGGGATGAGCTGTTCTTC.

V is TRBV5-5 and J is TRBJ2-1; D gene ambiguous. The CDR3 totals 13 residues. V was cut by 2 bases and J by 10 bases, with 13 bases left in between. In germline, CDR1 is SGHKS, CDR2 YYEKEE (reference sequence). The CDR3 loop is CASSLSALGEQFF. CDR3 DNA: TGTGCCAGCAGCTTATCGGCACTTGGGGAGCAGTTCTTC.

The CDR3 loop is CASSDIGLAGDEQFF. DNA of the CDR3: TGTGCCAGCAGTGATATAGGACTAGCGGGCGATGAGCAGTTCTTC. The chain links TRBV2 to TRBJ2-1; 11 bases agree with TRBD2. CDR3 length equals 15 residues. V lost 3 bases to trimming and J lost 8 bases; unmatched junction nucleotides: 6. Germline V gene sequence: CDR1 SNHLY, CDR2 FYNNEI.

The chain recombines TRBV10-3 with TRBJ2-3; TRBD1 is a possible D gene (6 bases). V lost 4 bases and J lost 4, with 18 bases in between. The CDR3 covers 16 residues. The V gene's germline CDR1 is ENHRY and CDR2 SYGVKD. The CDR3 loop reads CAISGSRGRRADTQYF. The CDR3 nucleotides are TGTGCCATCAGTGGGAGCAGGGGCAGAAGGGCAGATACGCAGTATTTT.

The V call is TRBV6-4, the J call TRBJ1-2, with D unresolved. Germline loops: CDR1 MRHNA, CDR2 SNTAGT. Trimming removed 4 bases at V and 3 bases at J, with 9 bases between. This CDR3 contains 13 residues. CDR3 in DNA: TGTGCCAGCAGTGCTCGGAGAGACTATGGCTACACCTTC. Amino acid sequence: CASSARRDYGYTF.

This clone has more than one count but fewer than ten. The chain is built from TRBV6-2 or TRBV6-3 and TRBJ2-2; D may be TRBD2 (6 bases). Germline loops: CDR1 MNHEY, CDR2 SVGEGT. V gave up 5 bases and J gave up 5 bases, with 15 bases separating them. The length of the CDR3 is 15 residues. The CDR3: CASSSWGERTGELFF. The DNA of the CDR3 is TGTGCCAGCAGTAGCTGGGGGGAACGGACCGGGGAGCTGTTTTTT.

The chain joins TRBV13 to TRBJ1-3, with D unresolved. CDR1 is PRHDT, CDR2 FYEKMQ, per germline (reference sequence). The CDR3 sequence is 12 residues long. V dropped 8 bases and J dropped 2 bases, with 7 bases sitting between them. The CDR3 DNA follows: TGTGCCAGCGCTAGCCCTGGAAACACCATATATTTT. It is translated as CASASPGNTIYF. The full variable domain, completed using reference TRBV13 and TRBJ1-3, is AAGVIQSPRHLIKEKRETATLKCYPIPRHDTVYWYQQGPGQDPQFLISFYEKMQSDKGSIPDRFSAQQFSDYHSELNMSSLELGDSALYFCASASPGNTIYFGEGSWLTVV.

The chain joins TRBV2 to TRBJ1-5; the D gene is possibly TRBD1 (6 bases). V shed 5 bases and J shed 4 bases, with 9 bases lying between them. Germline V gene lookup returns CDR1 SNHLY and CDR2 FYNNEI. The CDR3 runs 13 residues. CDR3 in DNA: TGTGCCAGCAGTCAACAGGGTAATCAGCCCCAGCATTTT. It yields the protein CASSQQGNQPQHF.

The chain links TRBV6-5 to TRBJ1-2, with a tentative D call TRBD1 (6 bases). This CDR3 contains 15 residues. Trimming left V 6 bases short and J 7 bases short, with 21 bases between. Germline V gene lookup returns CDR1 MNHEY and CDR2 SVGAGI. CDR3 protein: CASRIDRLYRFGYTF. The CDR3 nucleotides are TGTGCCAGCAGGATCGACAGGCTGTATCGATTTGGCTACACCTTC.

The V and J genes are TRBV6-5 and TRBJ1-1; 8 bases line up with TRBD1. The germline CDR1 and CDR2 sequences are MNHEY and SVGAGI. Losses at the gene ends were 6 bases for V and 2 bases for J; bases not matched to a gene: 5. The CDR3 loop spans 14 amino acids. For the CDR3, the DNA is TGTGCCAGCAGCCTGGGACAGGCTAACACTGAAGCTTTCTTT. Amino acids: CASSLGQANTEAFF.

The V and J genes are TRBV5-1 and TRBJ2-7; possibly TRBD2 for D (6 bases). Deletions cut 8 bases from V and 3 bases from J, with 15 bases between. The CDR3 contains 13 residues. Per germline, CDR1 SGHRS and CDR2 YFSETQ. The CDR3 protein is CASYRDGGYEQYF. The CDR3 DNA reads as TGCGCCAGTTACCGGGACGGGGGCTACGAGCAGTACTTC.

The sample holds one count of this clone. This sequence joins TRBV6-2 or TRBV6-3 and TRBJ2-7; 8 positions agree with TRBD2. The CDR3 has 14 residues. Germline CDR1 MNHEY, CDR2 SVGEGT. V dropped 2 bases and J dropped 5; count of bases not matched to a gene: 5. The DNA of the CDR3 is TGTGCCAGCAGTTACAGGCGGGGGGTCAACGAGCAGTACTTC. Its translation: CASSYRRGVNEQYF.